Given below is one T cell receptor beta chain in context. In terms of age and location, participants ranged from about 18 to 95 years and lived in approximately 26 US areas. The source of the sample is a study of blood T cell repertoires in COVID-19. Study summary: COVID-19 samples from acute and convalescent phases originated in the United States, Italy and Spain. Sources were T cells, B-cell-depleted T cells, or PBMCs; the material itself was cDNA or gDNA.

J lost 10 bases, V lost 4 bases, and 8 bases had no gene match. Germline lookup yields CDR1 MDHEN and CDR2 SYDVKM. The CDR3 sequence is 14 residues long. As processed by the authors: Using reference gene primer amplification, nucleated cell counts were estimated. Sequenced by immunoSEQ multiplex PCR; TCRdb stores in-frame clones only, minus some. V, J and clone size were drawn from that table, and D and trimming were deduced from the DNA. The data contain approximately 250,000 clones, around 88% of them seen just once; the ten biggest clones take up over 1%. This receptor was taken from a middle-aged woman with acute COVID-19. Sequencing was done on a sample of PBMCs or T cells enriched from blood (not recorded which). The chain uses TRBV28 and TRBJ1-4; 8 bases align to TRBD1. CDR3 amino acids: CASSSDRAFGKLFF. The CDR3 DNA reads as TGTGCCAGCAGTTCGGACAGGGCGTTCGGAAAACTGTTTTTT.